Presented here are 10 T cell receptor beta chains from one specimen sequenced in a study of PD-1 blockade in classical Hodgkin lymphoma (dated by TCRdb to about 2020). Explained via the paper, the time point label denotes: cycle 4 day 1 (C4D1), after six to seven weeks of nivolumab. Every trial patient had relapsed after autologous stem cell transplantation, and cohorts A, B and C differed in prior brentuximab vedotin exposure. Libraries were made using the immunoSEQ multiplex PCR assay. TCRdb mirrors the immuneACCESS table, restricted to in-frame sequences. Some clones are absent from its copies; in checked studies, under half trace to an unresolved V gene, and the reason for the others is unknown. The table for this sample lists under 25,000 clones; 70% to 75% of them were counted only once. Jointly, the top ten make up approximately 21% of the sample. The specimen was peripheral blood mononuclear cells (PBMCs), collected before the fourth cycle of nivolumab. These receptors were obtained from a human donor with classical Hodgkin lymphoma.

J is TRBJ2-5 and V is TRBV28, with TRBD2 matching over 16 bases. The V gene end was trimmed by 8 bases and the J gene end by 5 bases; junction bases not matched to a gene: 8. Germline V gene data show CDR1 as MDHEN and CDR2 as SYDVKM. The CDR3 covers 16 residues. The CDR3 DNA follows: TGTGCCAGCTCTCCCCCGGGACTAGCGGGGGGGGAGACCCAGTACTTC. Protein: CASSPPGLAGGETQYF.

This rearrangement joins TRBV5-1 to TRBJ1-1, with D hard to call. Germline V gene lookup returns CDR1 SGHRS and CDR2 YFSETQ. The CDR3 spans 11 residues. The ends were cut back, 7 bases at V and 1 base at J, with 5 bases in the middle. CDR3 sequence: CASSENTEAFF. CDR3 nucleotides: TGCGCCAGCTCGGAGAACACTGAAGCTTTCTTT.

V usage is TRBV2 and J usage is TRBJ2-2; 8 nucleotides agree with TRBD2. This CDR3 has 15 residues. Germline CDR1 and CDR2: SNHLY and FYNNEI. J lost 6 bases, V lost 4 bases, and 7 bases had no gene match. CDR3 DNA sequence: TGTGCCAGCAGTGGAAGCGGGGGTTTGTCCGGGGAGCTGTTTTTT. Residues: CASSGSGGLSGELFF.

This rearrangement joins TRBV6-1 to TRBJ2-5; tentative D call: TRBD2 (5 bases). The J call may be faulty, since TRBJ2-7 better matches the DNA end. There are 13 residues in the CDR3. Germline V gene data show CDR1 as MNHNS and CDR2 as SASEGT. CDR3 in amino acids: CASSVGSSYEQYF. The CDR3 DNA sequence: TGTGCCAGCAGTGTTGGGAGCTCCTACGAGCAGTACTTC.

This chain joins TRBV2 and TRBJ2-3; D is perhaps TRBD2 (6 bases). The V end was cut by 2 bases, the J end by 0 bases, with 15 bases between. The V gene's germline CDR1 is SNHLY and CDR2 FYNNEI. The CDR3 has 17 amino acids. In DNA, the CDR3 is TGTGCCAGCAGTGAAATACTGGGAAGCGGGAGCACAGATACGCAGTATTTT. Its translation is CASSEILGSGSTDTQYF.

The chain recombines TRBV7-2 with TRBJ1-1; unclear D gene. From germline, CDR1 is SGHTA and CDR2 FQGNSA. The CDR3 covers 12 residues. Trimming removed 1 base from V and 8 bases from J, with 8 bases in between. The CDR3 region is CASSLEVGEAFF. The CDR3 nucleotides read TGTGCCAGCAGCTTAGAGGTCGGAGAAGCTTTCTTT.

This chain uses TRBV18 with TRBJ1-2, with 10 positions matching TRBD1. CDR1 is KGHSH and CDR2 is LQKENI in the germline V gene. Trimming at V came to 3 bases and at J to 3 bases, leaving 10 bases not matched to a gene. The CDR3 totals 17 residues. Written as DNA, the CDR3 is TGTGCCAGCTCACCTGATAAGGGACAGGGGCTCCACTATGGCTACACCTTC. Its translation: CASSPDKGQGLHYGYTF.

In its sample, this clone was seen once. The rearrangement uses TRBV9 and TRBJ2-6; D is undetermined. The CDR3 has 14 amino acids. Trimming left V 0 bases short and J 0 bases short, with 1 base between. Germline CDR1 SGDLS, CDR2 YYNGEE. This chain's CDR3 is CASSVDSGANVLTF. The DNA of the CDR3 is TGTGCCAGCAGCGTAGACTCTGGGGCCAACGTCCTGACTTTC.

The CDR3 DNA follows: TGTGCCAGCAGTTTATGGTCAGGGAACTCACCCCTCCACTTT. It is translated as CASSLWSGNSPLHF. V gene TRBV28 combines with J gene TRBJ1-6; D may be TRBD1 (5 bases). The CDR3 length is 14 residues. Between the trimmed V and J ends, which lost 0 bases and 10 bases, there was a span of 10 bases. The germline V gene encodes CDR1 MDHEN and CDR2 SYDVKM.

This clone has a handful of counts. The V call is TRBV18, the J call TRBJ2-2; the D is unclear. Germline CDR1 KGHSH, CDR2 LQKENI. The V end was cut by 3 bases, the J end by 9 bases, with 11 bases between. The CDR3 loop spans 13 amino acids. This CDR3 is CASSPPNGWELFF. DNA of the CDR3: TGTGCCAGCTCACCGCCAAACGGGTGGGAGCTGTTTTTT.